The 12 T cell receptor beta chains given below trace back to one sample, sequenced in a study of memory CD4+ T cells and cytomegalovirus serostatus. Single viable CD3+CD4+CD8-CD45RO+ cells were sorted as the memory CD4+ T cells. The assay was immunoSEQ multiplex PCR, and TCRdb's table has in-frame clones only and misses some. The data hold over 40,000 clones, with roughly 80% observed a single time. The material sequenced was memory CD4+ T cells from blood. These receptors all stem from an adult in good health and CMV-seronegative.

V is TRBV7-9 and J is TRBJ2-7; D gene uncertain. Germline V CDR1 and CDR2: SEHNR, FQNEAQ (reference sequence). The CDR3 consists of 14 residues. V gave up 1 base and J gave up 0 bases, with 7 bases separating them. CDR3 sequence (DNA): TGTGCCAGCAGCTTAGGTCTTTACTCCTACGAGCAGTACTTC. Protein: CASSLGLYSYEQYF.

This chain joins TRBV6-5 and TRBJ1-2; possibly TRBD1 for D (5 bases). V was shortened by 7 bases and J by 9 bases, with 18 bases between the two germline ends. The CDR3 is 13 residues long. In germline, CDR1 is MNHEY, CDR2 SVGAGI. Here the CDR3 DNA reads TGTGCCAGCAACACAGGAGATTTTATTAGCTACACCTTC. It is translated as CASNTGDFISYTF.

The J gene is TRBJ1-1, the V gene TRBV6-1, with 8 bases aligning to TRBD1. Trimming removed 2 bases from V and 4 bases from J; junction bases left unmatched: 3. This CDR3 is built from 14 residues. Germline-derived CDR1 and CDR2 are MNHNS and SASEGT. The CDR3 nucleotides read TGTGCCAGCAGTGAAAGACAGGGGAGCACTGAAGCTTTCTTT. It encodes CASSERQGSTEAFF.

The CDR3 coding sequence is TGTGCCAGCAGCTGGGATCAAGGACGCACCGGGGAGCTGTTTTTT. Translating gives CASSWDQGRTGELFF. The chain uses TRBV7-6 and TRBJ2-2; D unclear. The CDR3 is 15 residues long. Per the germline V gene, CDR1 is SGHVS and CDR2 is FNYEAQ. V gave up 4 bases and J gave up 4 bases, with 13 bases separating them.

The chain joins TRBV4-2 to TRBJ2-1; either TRBD1 or TRBD2 may supply D (6 bases each). V was pared by 1 base and J by 10 bases, with 14 bases between. The CDR3 length is 14 residues. Germline V gene data show CDR1 as LGHNA and CDR2 as YNFKEQ. As DNA, the CDR3 is TGTGCCAGCAGCCAAGGGGGGGCGGTACTGGAGCAGTTCTTC. It codes for CASSQGGAVLEQFF.

This clone was recorded a few times. This chain links TRBV2 with TRBJ2-3; 7 bases are shared with TRBD2. The junction had 1 base not matched to a gene; V was cut back by 4 bases and J by 0 bases. This CDR3 has 14 residues. The germline V gene has CDR1 SNHLY and CDR2 FYNNEI. The DNA for the CDR3 is TGTGCCAGCAGTGGGGGACTAAGCACAGATACGCAGTATTTT. Protein: CASSGGLSTDTQYF.

The chain combines TRBV4-3 with TRBJ1-2; unclear D gene. Germline CDR1 and CDR2: LGHNA and YSLEER. This CDR3 region has 15 residues. Trimming removed 0 bases from V and 5 bases from J, with 13 bases in between. In DNA form, the CDR3 reads TGCGCCAGCAGCCAAGATCACCCCCGGGGTTATGGCTACACCTTC. The encoded protein is CASSQDHPRGYGYTF.

Notes on this clone: At one boundary the junction diverges from the germline segment, which might be a read error. The chain uses TRBV5-4 and TRBJ2-3; 11 bases match TRBD1. Germline CDR1 and CDR2: SGHNT and YYREEE (reference sequence). The CDR3 runs 15 residues. DNA of the CDR3: TGTGCCAGCAGCTTGAGGACAGGGGGCACCGATACGCAGTATTTT. It yields the protein CASSLRTGGTDTQYF.

The chain uses TRBV7-2 and TRBJ2-7, with D possibly being TRBD1 or TRBD2 (5 bases each). Deletions cut 5 bases from V and 6 bases from J, with 14 bases between. The CDR3 loop spans 13 amino acids. Germline V CDR1 and CDR2: SGHTA, FQGNSA. The CDR3 spells CASSAKTGPEQYF. The CDR3 DNA is TGTGCCAGCAGCGCAAAGACGGGACCCGAGCAGTACTTC.

CDR3 DNA sequence: TGTGCCAGCAGCGTAGAAGCAACTAATGAAAAACTGTTTTTT. Translation gives CASSVEATNEKLFF. The gene calls are TRBV9 and TRBJ1-4; D remains unclear. Germline-derived CDR1 and CDR2 are SGDLS and YYNGEE. Trimming pared 0 bases from V and 0 bases from J, leaving 3 bases between. CDR3 length: 14 residues.

This clone was observed a handful of times. This chain joins TRBV30 and TRBJ1-1; D is ambiguous. CDR1 is GTSNPN and CDR2 is SVGIG in the germline V gene (reference sequence). This CDR3 contains 13 residues. Trimming removed 4 bases at V and 5 bases at J, with 14 bases between. The CDR3 DNA sequence: TGTGCCTGGAATGCCCGACTGGGGACTGAAGCTTTCTTT. This sequence encodes CAWNARLGTEAFF.

The V and J genes are TRBV10-3 and TRBJ2-7; a weak D match, TRBD2 (6 bases). V dropped 2 bases and J dropped 2 bases, with 13 bases sitting between them. Germline CDR1 reads ENHRY; CDR2 reads SYGVKD. The CDR3 has 15 amino acids. The CDR3 region is CAISEVGLTPYEQYF. In DNA form, the CDR3 reads TGTGCCATCAGTGAGGTGGGACTTACCCCCTACGAGCAGTACTTC.